The entry that follows covers one T cell receptor (beta chain) sequence. From germline, CDR1 is KGHSH and CDR2 LQKENI. This CDR3 contains 17 residues. V lost 1 base, J lost 7 bases, and 13 bases stayed unmatched. This specimen comes from a study of blood T cell repertoires in COVID-19. Original processing notes: Researchers report that nucleated cell counts were estimated from reference gene primer amplification. Some clones are missing from TCRdb's copy, which holds only in-frame ones; the method was immunoSEQ multiplex PCR. V and J calls and clone size follow that table, whereas D and trimming were derived from the DNA. The sample consists of around 300,000 clones, 90% of them appearing once.

The sequenced sample consisted of peripheral blood. V is TRBV18 and J is TRBJ2-1; 7 bases align to TRBD2. The receptor comes from a woman between 40 and 50 years old with acute or convalescent COVID-19. CDR3 protein: CASSPLAGTGVENEQFF. CDR3 DNA: TGTGCCAGCTCACCACTAGCGGGCACGGGGGTGGAAAATGAGCAGTTCTTC.